This note documents a single T cell receptor beta chain sequence. The antigen remains unidentified. Germline V gene data show CDR1 as KGHSH and CDR2 as LQKENI. The CDR3 loop spans 16 amino acids. V lost 3 bases to trimming and J lost 5 bases; unmatched junction nucleotides: 9. The sample comes from a study of cytomegalovirus exposure and HLA in healthy donors. Notes on the study in general: An analysis done earlier found most TCR beta V segments productive about 90% or about 30% of the time.

Those who donated were healthy bone marrow donors. PCR primers comprised 60 Vbeta and 13 Jbeta primers. The data were produced by immunoSEQ multiplex PCR, yet TCRdb's version contains in-frame clones alone and is incomplete. The sample's table shows some 130,000 clones. Sequenced sample: PBMCs. The clonotype comes from a woman between 35 and 50 years old in good health and CMV-seronegative. The rearrangement joins TRBV18 to TRBJ1-1; TRBD1 matches 10 bases. The CDR3 protein is CASSPPLRDRGTEAFF. CDR3 in DNA: TGTGCCAGCTCACCCCCGCTCCGGGACAGGGGTACTGAAGCTTTCTTT.